The 22 T cell receptor beta chains below were found in one sample sequenced in a study of blood T cell repertoires in COVID-19 (dated by TCRdb to about 2020). The method was the immunoSEQ multiplex PCR assay. TCRdb provides this immuneACCESS table in a form limited to in-frame rearrangements. Some clones are lacking; in checked studies, under half of them reflect an unresolved V gene, and why the rest are absent is not known. The sample table contains about 150,000 clones; only one count was recorded for 70% to 90% of them. In total, the top ten clones hold 8.3% of the sample. Source material: peripheral blood. All receptors come from a woman aged 55-70 years with COVID-19, enrolled during active disease.

This chain uses TRBV19 with TRBJ1-2; perhaps TRBD1 as D (5 bases). The CDR3 totals 12 residues. Germline V lookup: CDR1 LNHDA, CDR2 SQIVND (reference sequence). V gave up 7 bases and J gave up 2 bases, with 8 bases separating them. The CDR3 region is CASIAGNYGYTF. The CDR3 bases are TGTGCCAGTATTGCAGGGAACTATGGCTACACCTTC.

The V and J genes are TRBV5-1 and TRBJ1-2, with 9 bases aligning to TRBD1. Germline V gene lookup returns CDR1 SGHRS and CDR2 YFSETQ. This CDR3 contains 14 residues. With V trimmed by 7 bases and J by 2 bases, 6 bases remained unmatched. The chain's CDR3 is CASAPGTGNYGYTF. CDR3 DNA: TGCGCCAGCGCCCCCGGGACAGGGAACTATGGCTACACCTTC.

V gene TRBV5-1 combines with J gene TRBJ1-1; maybe TRBD1 (6 bases). Germline V gene sequence: CDR1 SGHRS, CDR2 YFSETQ. The CDR3 length is 14 residues. The V end lost 2 bases, the J end lost 5 bases, and 13 bases lay between the germline ends. The CDR3 reads CASSLSGDKTEAFF. Here the CDR3 DNA reads TGCGCCAGCAGCTTATCAGGGGACAAAACTGAAGCTTTCTTT.

The rearrangement links TRBV18 to TRBJ1-2, with D unresolved. Germline lookup yields CDR1 KGHSH and CDR2 LQKENI. This CDR3 is built from 16 residues. V was pared by 2 bases and J by 0 bases, with 13 bases between. In nucleotides, the CDR3 is TGTGCCAGCTCACCAAATAGAGCAGACTCTAACTATGGCTACACCTTC. Translating gives CASSPNRADSNYGYTF.

The chain employs TRBV11-2 and TRBJ2-7, with a tentative D call TRBD2 (6 bases). Germline loops: CDR1 SGHAT, CDR2 FQNNGV. This CDR3 spans 14 amino acids. V lost 1 base to trimming and J lost 0 bases, with 7 bases between them. The CDR3 DNA follows: TGTGCCAGCAGCTTAGTTAGCGGCTCCTACGAGCAGTACTTC. Its translation: CASSLVSGSYEQYF.

The J gene is TRBJ2-7, the V gene TRBV5-6; TRBD1 matches 8 bases. This CDR3 spans 15 amino acids. CDR1 is SGHDT, CDR2 YYEEEE, per germline. V gave up 5 bases and J gave up 6 bases; unmatched junction bases: 13. CDR3 protein: CASRLDRGFFGEQYV. The CDR3 DNA is TGTGCCAGCAGACTTGACAGGGGATTTTTTGGCGAGCAGTACGTC.

V is TRBV6-6 and J is TRBJ2-1, with 14 bases lining up with TRBD2. The CDR3 covers 15 residues. Germline CDR1 MNHNY, CDR2 SVGAGI (reference sequence). With 6 bases clipped from V and 5 bases from J, the junction kept 3 bases outside the gene matches. The CDR3 DNA sequence: TGTGCCAGCAGCCGGACTAGCGGGGGGAACAATGAGCAGTTCTTC. Amino acids: CASSRTSGGNNEQFF.

This sequence joins TRBV5-8 and TRBJ1-4; D might be TRBD1 (5 bases). Germline V CDR1 and CDR2: SGHTS, YDEGEE. This CDR3 contains 16 residues. V lost 1 base and J 6 bases, leaving 16 bases between the germline ends. The chain's CDR3 is CASSLWVTGEDEKLFF. The CDR3 DNA sequence: TGTGCCAGCAGCTTGTGGGTAACGGGGGAGGATGAAAAACTGTTTTTT.

The rearrangement uses TRBV30 and TRBJ2-3; TRBD2 matches 9 bases. CDR1 and CDR2 from the germline V gene are GTSNPN and SVGIG (reference sequence). The CDR3 is made up of 15 amino acids. The junction had 9 bases not matched to a gene; V was cut back by 5 bases and J by 3 bases. CDR3 bases: TGTGCCTGGGGAGCTAGCGGGGTTGGAACAGATACGCAGTATTTT. Protein: CAWGASGVGTDTQYF.

In nucleotides, the CDR3 is TGTGCCAGTAGTATTGGACAGGGGACGGGTTCGGCTTTCTTT. Its translation: CASSIGQGTGSAFF. The genes are TRBV19 and TRBJ1-1; 9 bases line up with TRBD1. The CDR3 spans 14 residues. V was clipped by 3 bases and J by 11 bases; unmatched bases: 10. CDR1 is LNHDA, CDR2 SQIVND, per germline (reference sequence).

The chain carries TRBV6-1 and TRBJ1-2; D gene ambiguous. This CDR3 comprises 13 residues. V shed 3 bases and J shed 4 bases, with 9 bases lying between them. Germline values: CDR1 MNHNS, CDR2 SASEGT. The CDR3 sequence: CASSDRGLYGYTF. The CDR3 coding sequence is TGTGCCAGCAGTGATAGAGGTCTCTATGGCTACACCTTC.

This chain connects TRBV18 to TRBJ2-3, with 9 bases identical to TRBD2. Germline CDR1 is KGHSH and CDR2 is LQKENI. The CDR3 length is 15 residues. Unmatched junction bases numbered 3, after V lost 3 bases and J lost 2 bases. CDR3 DNA: TGTGCCAGCTCACCTATAGCGGGGGACACAGATACGCAGTATTTT. Translated, it gives CASSPIAGDTDTQYF.

J is TRBJ2-3 and V is TRBV3-1 (or the pseudogene TRBV3-2), with TRBD1 matching 9 bases. Germline CDR1 is LGHDT and CDR2 is YNNKEL (reference sequence). Trimming at V came to 1 base and at J to 3 bases, leaving 2 bases not matched to a gene. This CDR3 has 15 amino acids. CDR3 in amino acids: CASSQGQGGTDTQYF. The CDR3 DNA reads TGTGCCAGCAGCCAAGGACAGGGGGGGACAGATACGCAGTATTTT.

The chain combines TRBV3-1 (or the pseudogene TRBV3-2) with TRBJ1-1; 7 nucleotides match TRBD1. With V trimmed by 4 bases and J by 2 bases, 4 bases remained unmatched. Per the germline V gene, CDR1 is LGHDT and CDR2 is YNNKEL (reference sequence). CDR3 length: 14 amino acids. The CDR3 region has the DNA TGTGCCAGCAGCCCGACAGGGAGAAACACTGAAGCTTTCTTT. It specifies CASSPTGRNTEAFF.

The table lists this clone with a count of one. The V call is TRBV27, the J call TRBJ2-7; 8 bases fit TRBD2. V shed 4 bases and J 3 bases; nucleotides not matched to a gene: 8. This CDR3 has 15 residues. The V gene's germline CDR1 is MNHEY and CDR2 SMNVEV (reference sequence). The CDR3 reads CASSYLAGTSYEQYF. The DNA of the CDR3 is TGTGCCAGCAGTTACCTAGCCGGGACTAGCTACGAGCAGTACTTC.

The gene calls are TRBV11-2 and TRBJ1-6, with unresolved D. CDR1 is SGHAT, CDR2 FQNNGV, per germline. The V and J ends lost 1 base and 0 bases respectively, with 4 bases between them. This CDR3 is 15 amino acids long. CDR3 sequence (DNA): TGTGCCAGCAGCTTAGCTAGCTCCTATAATTCACCCCTCCACTTT. Translated: CASSLASSYNSPLHF.

The chain combines TRBV6-5 with TRBJ2-7, with 7 bases fitting TRBD2. CDR1 is MNHEY, CDR2 SVGAGI, per germline. This CDR3 region has 14 residues. The V and J ends lost 6 bases and 3 bases, in that order; junction bases with no gene match: 8. The CDR3 DNA reads TGTGCCAGCAGGCGCACTAGCGCGAGCTACGAGCAGTACGTC. Translating gives CASRRTSASYEQYV.

The CDR3 region is CASASGVLSSDEQFF. CDR3 DNA sequence: TGTGCTAGTGCCTCAGGGGTCTTGTCTTCCGATGAGCAGTTCTTC. V is TRBV12-5 and J is TRBJ2-1, with a possible D match to TRBD1 (6 bases). With 7 bases removed from V and 8 bases from J, the gap between germline ends came to 21 bases. CDR1 is LGHNT and CDR2 is FRNRAP in the germline V gene. CDR3 size: 15 residues.

V usage is TRBV6-5 and J usage is TRBJ1-4; TRBD1 aligns across 10 bases. Trimming removed 7 bases from V and 5 bases from J; junction bases left unmatched: 7. The CDR3 has 15 amino acids. Looked up from germline, CDR1 is MNHEY and CDR2 is SVGAGI. CDR3 protein: CASTPGTGANEKLFF. CDR3 DNA: TGTGCCAGCACACCCGGGACAGGGGCGAATGAAAAACTGTTTTTT.

The rearrangement uses TRBV4-1 and TRBJ1-5; D possibly corresponds to TRBD1 (5 bases). Per the germline V gene, CDR1 is MGHRA and CDR2 is YSYEKL. V lost 2 bases to trimming and J lost 5 bases, with 13 bases between them. The CDR3 runs 15 residues. The CDR3 loop is CASSQFWGDHQPQHF. For the CDR3, the DNA is TGCGCCAGCAGCCAATTCTGGGGGGATCATCAGCCCCAGCATTTT.

The rearrangement uses TRBV9 and TRBJ1-2, with 7 bases that match TRBD1. The CDR3 is 13 residues long. V shed 3 bases and J 4 bases; nucleotides not matched to a gene: 3. Germline V gene sequence: CDR1 SGDLS, CDR2 YYNGEE. The DNA for the CDR3 is TGTGCCAGCAGCGCGGCAGGGGGCTATGGCTACACCTTC. This codes for CASSAAGGYGYTF.

The rearrangement uses TRBV5-8 and TRBJ1-5; no firm D call. Germline V lookup: CDR1 SGHTS, CDR2 YDEGEE. The CDR3 runs 11 residues. Trimming pared 2 bases from V and 7 bases from J, leaving 4 bases between. CDR3 DNA sequence: TGTGCCAGCAGCTTCAGACAGCCCCAGCATTTT. Its protein product is CASSFRQPQHF. Full variable domain (missing parts from reference TRBV5-8 and TRBJ1-5): EAGVTQSPTHLIKTRGQQATLRCSPISGHTSVYWYQQALGLGLQFLLWYDEGEERNRGNFPPRFSGRQFPNYSSELNVNALELEDSALYLCASSFRQPQHFGDGTRLSIL.